This TCR beta chain derives from a study of T cells in Graves' hyperthyroidism and ophthalmopathy. Study in general: The blood sample was taken at first diagnosis, before treatment began. Findings of the study overall: Model-based prediction identified ophthalmopathy a median 6.5 months prior to its onset.

V was clipped by 0 bases and J by 2 bases, with 8 bases between them. The CDR3 has 14 amino acids. Germline values: CDR1 LNHNV, CDR2 YYDKDF (reference sequence). TCR beta CDR3 regions were amplified from RNA transcripts. HTBI primers were the set used in a first-round RT-PCR of the TCR CDR3. TCRdb fed the multiplex PCR reads into MiXCR, producing one record per CDR3 protein. Of about 360,000 distinct CDR3 sequences in the sample, less than 20% were seen once. As to this clonotype: The antigen is not known.

The clonotype was recovered from a woman younger than 35 with Graves' hyperthyroidism that later progressed to Graves' ophthalmopathy. Sequencing was carried out using blood. This chain uses TRBV15 with TRBJ2-7, with D unclear. The CDR3, as DNA: TGTGCCACCAGCAGAGATACGGCACCCTACGAGCAGTACTTC. This sequence encodes CATSRDTAPYEQYF.